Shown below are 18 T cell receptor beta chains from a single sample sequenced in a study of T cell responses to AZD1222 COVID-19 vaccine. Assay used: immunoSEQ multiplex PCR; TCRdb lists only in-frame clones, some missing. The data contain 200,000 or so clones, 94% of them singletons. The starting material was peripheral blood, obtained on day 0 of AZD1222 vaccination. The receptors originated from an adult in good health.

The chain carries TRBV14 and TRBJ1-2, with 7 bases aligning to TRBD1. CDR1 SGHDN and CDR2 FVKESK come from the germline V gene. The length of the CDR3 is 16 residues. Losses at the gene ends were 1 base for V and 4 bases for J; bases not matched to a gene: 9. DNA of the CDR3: TGTGCCAGCAGCCAAGCCTCGACAGGGACCTCCTATGGCTACACCTTC. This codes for CASSQASTGTSYGYTF.

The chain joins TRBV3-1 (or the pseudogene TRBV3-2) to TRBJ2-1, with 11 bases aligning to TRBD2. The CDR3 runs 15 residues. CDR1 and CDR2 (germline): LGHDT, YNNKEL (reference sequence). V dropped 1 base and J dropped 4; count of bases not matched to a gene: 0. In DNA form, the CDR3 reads TGTGCCAGCAGCCAAGCTAGCGGGAGGTACAATGAGCAGTTCTTC. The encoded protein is CASSQASGRYNEQFF.

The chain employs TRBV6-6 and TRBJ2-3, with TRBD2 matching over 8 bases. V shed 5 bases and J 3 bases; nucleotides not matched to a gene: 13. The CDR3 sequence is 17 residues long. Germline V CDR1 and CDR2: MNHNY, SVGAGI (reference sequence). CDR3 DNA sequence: TGTGCCAGCAGTCCCCCTTCAGCGGGAGTAGTTACAGATACGCAGTATTTT. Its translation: CASSPPSAGVVTDTQYF.

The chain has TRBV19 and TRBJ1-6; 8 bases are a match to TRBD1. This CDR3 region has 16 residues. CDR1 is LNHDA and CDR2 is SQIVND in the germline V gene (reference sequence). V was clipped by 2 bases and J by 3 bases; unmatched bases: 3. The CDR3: CASSITGTGYNSPLHF. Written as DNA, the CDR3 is TGTGCCAGTAGTATAACCGGGACAGGCTATAATTCACCCCTCCACTTT.

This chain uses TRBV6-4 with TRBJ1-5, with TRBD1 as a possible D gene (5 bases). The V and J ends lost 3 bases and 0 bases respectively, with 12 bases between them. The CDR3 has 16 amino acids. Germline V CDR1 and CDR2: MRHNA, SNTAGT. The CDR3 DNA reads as TGTGCCAGCAGTGAAATGGCAGGGAATAGCAATCAGCCCCAGCATTTT. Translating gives CASSEMAGNSNQPQHF.

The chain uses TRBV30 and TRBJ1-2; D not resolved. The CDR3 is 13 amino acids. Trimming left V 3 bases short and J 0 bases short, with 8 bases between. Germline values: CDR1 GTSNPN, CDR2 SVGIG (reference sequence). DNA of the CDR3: TGTGCCTGGAGCCCGGAGACTAACTATGGCTACACCTTC. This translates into CAWSPETNYGYTF.

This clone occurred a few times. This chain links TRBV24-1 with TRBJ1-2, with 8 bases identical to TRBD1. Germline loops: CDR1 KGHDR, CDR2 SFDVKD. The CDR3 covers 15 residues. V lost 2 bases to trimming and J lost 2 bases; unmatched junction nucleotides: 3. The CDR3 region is CATSDSRQGNYGYTF. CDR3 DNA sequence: TGTGCCACCAGTGATTCCCGACAGGGGAACTATGGCTACACCTTC.

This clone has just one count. The CDR3 reads CASSPLGRADSLREQYF. The CDR3 DNA follows: TGTGCCAGCAGTCCCCTAGGGCGAGCTGACAGCCTACGAGAGCAGTACTTC. The J gene is TRBJ2-7, the V gene TRBV7-6; perhaps TRBD1 as D (5 bases). Germline assignment: CDR1 SGHVS and CDR2 FNYEAQ. V shed 6 bases and J shed 7 bases, with 28 bases lying between them. The CDR3 is 17 amino acids.

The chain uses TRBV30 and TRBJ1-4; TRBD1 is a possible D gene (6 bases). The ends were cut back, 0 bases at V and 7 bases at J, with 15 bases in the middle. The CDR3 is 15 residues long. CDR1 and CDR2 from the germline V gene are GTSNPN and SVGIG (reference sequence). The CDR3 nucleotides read TGTGCCTGGAGTGTCTTCAGGGGCATTGGTGAAAAACTGTTTTTT. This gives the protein CAWSVFRGIGEKLFF.

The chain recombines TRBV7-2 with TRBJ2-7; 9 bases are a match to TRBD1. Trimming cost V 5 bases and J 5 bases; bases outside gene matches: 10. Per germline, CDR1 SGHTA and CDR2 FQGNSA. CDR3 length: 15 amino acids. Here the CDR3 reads CASSTSDRGWDEQYF. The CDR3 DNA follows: TGTGCCAGCAGCACCTCCGACAGGGGGTGGGACGAGCAGTACTTC.

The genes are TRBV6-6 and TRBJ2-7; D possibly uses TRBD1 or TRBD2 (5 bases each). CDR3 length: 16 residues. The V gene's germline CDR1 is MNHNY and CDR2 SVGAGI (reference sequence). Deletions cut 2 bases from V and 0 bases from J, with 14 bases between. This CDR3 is CASSYPPGRRSYEQYF. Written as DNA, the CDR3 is TGTGCCAGCAGTTACCCCCCGGGGCGTCGCTCCTACGAGCAGTACTTC.

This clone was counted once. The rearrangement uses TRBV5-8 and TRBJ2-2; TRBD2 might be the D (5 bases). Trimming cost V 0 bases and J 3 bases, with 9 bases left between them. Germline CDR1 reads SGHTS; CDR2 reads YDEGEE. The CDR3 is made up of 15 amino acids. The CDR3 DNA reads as TGTGCCAGCAGCTTGGTTCTAGCAGACACCGGGGAGCTGTTTTTT. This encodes CASSLVLADTGELFF.

DNA for the CDR3: TGTGCCAGCAGGGACAGGGTTAGCAACACCATATATTTT. Amino acid sequence: CASRDRVSNTIYF. The rearrangement joins TRBV6-5 to TRBJ1-3, with 8 nucleotides matching TRBD1. This CDR3 spans 13 amino acids. CDR1 and CDR2 (germline): MNHEY, SVGAGI. Unmatched junction bases numbered 5, after V lost 6 bases and J lost 7 bases.

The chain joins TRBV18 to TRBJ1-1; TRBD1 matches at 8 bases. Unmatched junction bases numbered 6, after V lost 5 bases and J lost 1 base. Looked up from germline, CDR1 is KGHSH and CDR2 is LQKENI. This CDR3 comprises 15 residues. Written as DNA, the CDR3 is TGTGCCAGCTCATTCGTCGGGACAGGGAACACTGAAGCTTTCTTT. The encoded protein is CASSFVGTGNTEAFF.

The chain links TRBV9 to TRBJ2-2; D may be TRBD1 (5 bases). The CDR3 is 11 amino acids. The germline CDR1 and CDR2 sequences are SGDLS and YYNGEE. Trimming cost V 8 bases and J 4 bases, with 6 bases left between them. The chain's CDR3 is CASTGTGELFF. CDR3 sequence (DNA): TGTGCCAGTACAGGCACCGGGGAGCTGTTTTTT.

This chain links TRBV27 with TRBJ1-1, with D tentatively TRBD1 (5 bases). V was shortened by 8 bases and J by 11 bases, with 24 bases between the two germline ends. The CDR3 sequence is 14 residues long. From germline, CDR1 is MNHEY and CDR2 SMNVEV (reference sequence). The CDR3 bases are TGTGCCAGCCACCCGGACACTGGACGAGGTGGGGCTTTCTTT. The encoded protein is CASHPDTGRGGAFF.

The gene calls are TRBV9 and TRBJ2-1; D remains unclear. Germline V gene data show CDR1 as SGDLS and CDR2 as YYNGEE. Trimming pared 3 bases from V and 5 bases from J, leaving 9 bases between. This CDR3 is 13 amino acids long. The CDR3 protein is CASSDHMNNEQFF. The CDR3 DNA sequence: TGTGCCAGCAGCGACCATATGAACAATGAGCAGTTCTTC.

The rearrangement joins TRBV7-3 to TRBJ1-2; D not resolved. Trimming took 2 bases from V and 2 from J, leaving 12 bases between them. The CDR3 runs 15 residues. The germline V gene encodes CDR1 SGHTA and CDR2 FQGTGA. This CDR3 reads CASSLFTTQNYGYTF. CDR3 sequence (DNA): TGTGCCAGCAGCTTATTTACGACTCAAAACTATGGCTACACCTTC.